The sequence of this T cell receptor (beta chain) was determined in a study of T cell changes during pregnancy in multiple sclerosis. This clone was counted a single time. V was clipped by 1 base and J by 5 bases, with 11 bases between them. The CDR3 covers 14 residues. Germline V lookup: CDR1 MGHRA, CDR2 YSYEKL. TCRdb's table, derived via immunoSEQ multiplex PCR, lists solely in-frame clones and lacks some. The profile shows 45,000 to 50,000 clones, more than 85% of them singletons. V usage is TRBV4-1 and J usage is TRBJ2-5, with D possibly TRBD1 on 5 matching bases. The source was CD8+ T cells from peripheral blood mononuclear cells, collected after pregnancy. This clonotype originated in a female donor with multiple sclerosis, enrolled in a pregnancy study. CDR3 protein: CASSQGWGGETQYF. In DNA, the CDR3 is TGCGCCAGCAGCCAAGGATGGGGCGGTGAGACCCAGTACTTC.